This TCR beta chain originates from a study of beta chain features in type 1 diabetes. Overall study: There was similarity between patients and healthy donors in age, gender and cell yields.

TCRB transcripts that were expressed got sequenced, as all of the isolated RNA had been reverse transcribed. This table comes from immunoSEQ multiplex PCR, and its TCRdb copy is limited to in-frame clones, with some not included. The sample yields about 930,000 clones, 15% to 20% seen once. This clone was counted a few times. Additional DNA sequences in this sample encode the identical CDR3. Trimming left V 0 bases short and J 3 bases short, with 6 bases between. The germline V gene encodes CDR1 SGDLS and CDR2 YYNGEE. The CDR3 spans 13 residues. The TCR was taken from a woman younger than 35 in good health. The sequenced material came from naive CD4+ T cells from blood. The chain combines TRBV9 with TRBJ2-5, with D unclear. CDR3 sequence: CASSVGVKETQYF. CDR3 DNA: TGTGCCAGCAGCGTAGGGGTGAAAGAGACCCAGTACTTC.